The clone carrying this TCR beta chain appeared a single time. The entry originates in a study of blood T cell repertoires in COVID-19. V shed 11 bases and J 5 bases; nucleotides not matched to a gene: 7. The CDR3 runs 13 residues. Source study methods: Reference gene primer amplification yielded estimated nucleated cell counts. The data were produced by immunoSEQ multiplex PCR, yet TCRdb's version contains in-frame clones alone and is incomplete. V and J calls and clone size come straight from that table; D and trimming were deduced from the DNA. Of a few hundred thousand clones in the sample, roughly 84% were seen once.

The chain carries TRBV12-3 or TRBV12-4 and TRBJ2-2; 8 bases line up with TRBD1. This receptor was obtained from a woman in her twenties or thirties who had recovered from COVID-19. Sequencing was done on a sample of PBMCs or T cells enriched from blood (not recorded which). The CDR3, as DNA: TGTGCCGGTAGGACAGGGCGTACCGGGGAGCTGTTTTTT. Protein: CAGRTGRTGELFF.